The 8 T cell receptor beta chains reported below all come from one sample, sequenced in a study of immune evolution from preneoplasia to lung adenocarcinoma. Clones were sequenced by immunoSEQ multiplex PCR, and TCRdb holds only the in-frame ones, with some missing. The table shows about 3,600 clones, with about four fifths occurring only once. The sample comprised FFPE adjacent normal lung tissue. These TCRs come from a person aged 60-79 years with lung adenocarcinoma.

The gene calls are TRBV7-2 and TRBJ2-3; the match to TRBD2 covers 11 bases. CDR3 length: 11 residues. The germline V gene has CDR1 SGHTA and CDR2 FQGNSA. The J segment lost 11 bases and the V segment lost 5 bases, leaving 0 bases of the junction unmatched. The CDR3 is CASSTSGRQYF. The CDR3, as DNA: TGTGCCAGCAGCACTAGCGGGAGGCAGTATTTT.

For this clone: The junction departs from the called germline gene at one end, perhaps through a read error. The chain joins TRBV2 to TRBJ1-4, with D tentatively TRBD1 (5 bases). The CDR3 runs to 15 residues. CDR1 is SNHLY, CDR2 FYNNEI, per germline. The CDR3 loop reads CASSLQTGTVQPPYF. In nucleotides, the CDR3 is TGTGCCAGCAGTCTCCAGACCGGGACGGTTCAACCTCCCTATTTT.

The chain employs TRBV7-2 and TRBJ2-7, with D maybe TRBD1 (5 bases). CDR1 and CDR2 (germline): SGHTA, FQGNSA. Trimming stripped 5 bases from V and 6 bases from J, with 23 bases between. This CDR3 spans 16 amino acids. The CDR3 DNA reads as TGTGCCAGCAGCCCGACAGCAGGTTGGGGATTGGGCGAGCAGTACTTC. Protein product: CASSPTAGWGLGEQYF. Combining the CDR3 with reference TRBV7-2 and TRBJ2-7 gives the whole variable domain GAGVSQSPSNKVTEKGKDVELRCDPISGHTALYWYRQSLGQGLEFLIYFQGNSAPDKSGLPSDRFSAERTGGSVSTLTIQRTQQEDSAVYLCASSPTAGWGLGEQYFGPGTRLTVT.

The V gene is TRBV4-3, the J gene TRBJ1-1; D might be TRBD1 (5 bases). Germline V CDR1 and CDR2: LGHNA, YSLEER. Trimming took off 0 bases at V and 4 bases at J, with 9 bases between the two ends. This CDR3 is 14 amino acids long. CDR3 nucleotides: TGCGCCAGCAGCCAAGAGCGGGGGTCCACTGAAGCTTTCTTT. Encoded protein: CASSQERGSTEAFF.

The CDR3 DNA follows: TGTGCCAGCAGTGTGACGGAGTCCTACGAGCAGTACTTC. It translates to CASSVTESYEQYF. The chain joins TRBV28 to TRBJ2-7; no firm D call. The germline CDR1 and CDR2 sequences are MDHEN and SYDVKM. V shed 5 bases and J shed 1 base, with 9 bases lying between them. The CDR3 has 13 residues.

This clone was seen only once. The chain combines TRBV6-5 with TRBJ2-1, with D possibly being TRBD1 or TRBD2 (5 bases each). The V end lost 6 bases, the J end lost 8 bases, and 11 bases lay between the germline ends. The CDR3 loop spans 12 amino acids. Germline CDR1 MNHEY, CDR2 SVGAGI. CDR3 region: CASSRGGYEQFF. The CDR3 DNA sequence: TGTGCCAGCAGCCGTGGGGGATATGAGCAGTTCTTC.

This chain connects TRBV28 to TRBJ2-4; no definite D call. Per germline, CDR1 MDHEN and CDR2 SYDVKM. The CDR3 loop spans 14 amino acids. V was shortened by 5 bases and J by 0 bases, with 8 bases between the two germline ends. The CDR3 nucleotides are TGTGCCAGCAGTGCCGACATAGCCAAAAACATTCAGTACTTC. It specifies CASSADIAKNIQYF.

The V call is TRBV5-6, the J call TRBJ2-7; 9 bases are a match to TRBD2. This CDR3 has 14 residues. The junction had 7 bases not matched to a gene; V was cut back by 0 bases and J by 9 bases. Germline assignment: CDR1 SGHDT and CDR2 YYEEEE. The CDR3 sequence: CASSLENSGSGQYF. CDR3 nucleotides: TGTGCCAGCAGCTTGGAGAATAGCGGGAGTGGGCAGTACTTC.